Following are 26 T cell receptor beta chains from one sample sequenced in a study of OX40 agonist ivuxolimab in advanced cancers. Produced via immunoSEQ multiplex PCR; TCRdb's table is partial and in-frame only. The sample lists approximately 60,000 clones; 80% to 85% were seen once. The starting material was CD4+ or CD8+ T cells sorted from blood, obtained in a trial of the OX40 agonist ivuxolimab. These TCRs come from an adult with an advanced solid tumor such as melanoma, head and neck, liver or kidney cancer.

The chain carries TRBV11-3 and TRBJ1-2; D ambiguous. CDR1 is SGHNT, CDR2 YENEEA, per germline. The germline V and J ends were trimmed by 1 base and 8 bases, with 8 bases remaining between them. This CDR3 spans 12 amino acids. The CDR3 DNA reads TGTGCCAGCAGCTTAGGAACGACAGGCTACACCTTC. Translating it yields CASSLGTTGYTF.

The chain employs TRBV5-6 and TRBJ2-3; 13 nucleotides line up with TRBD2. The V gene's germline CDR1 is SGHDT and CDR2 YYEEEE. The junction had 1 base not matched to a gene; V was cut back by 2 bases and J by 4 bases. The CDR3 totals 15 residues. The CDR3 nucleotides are TGTGCCAGCAGCTTAGGACTAGCGGGAGCAGATACGCAGTATTTT. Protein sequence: CASSLGLAGADTQYF.

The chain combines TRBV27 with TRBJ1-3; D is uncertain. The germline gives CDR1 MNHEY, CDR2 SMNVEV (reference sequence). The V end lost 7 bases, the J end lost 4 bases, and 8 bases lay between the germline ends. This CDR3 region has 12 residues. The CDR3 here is CASKTGGNTIYF. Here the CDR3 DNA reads TGTGCCAGCAAAACGGGAGGAAACACCATATATTTT.

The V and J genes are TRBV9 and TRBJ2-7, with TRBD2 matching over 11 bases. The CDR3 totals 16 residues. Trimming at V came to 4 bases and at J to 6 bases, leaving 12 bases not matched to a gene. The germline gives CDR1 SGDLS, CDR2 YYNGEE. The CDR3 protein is CASSFATSGSIFEQYF. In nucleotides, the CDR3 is TGTGCCAGCAGCTTTGCAACTAGCGGGAGTATTTTCGAGCAGTACTTC.

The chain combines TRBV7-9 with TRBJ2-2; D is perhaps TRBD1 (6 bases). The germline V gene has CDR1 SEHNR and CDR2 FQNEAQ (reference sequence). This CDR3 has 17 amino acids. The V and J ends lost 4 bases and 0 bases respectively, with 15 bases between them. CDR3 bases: TGTGCCAGCAGCTCGCCCCCGGGACAAACGAACACCGGGGAGCTGTTTTTT. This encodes CASSSPPGQTNTGELFF.

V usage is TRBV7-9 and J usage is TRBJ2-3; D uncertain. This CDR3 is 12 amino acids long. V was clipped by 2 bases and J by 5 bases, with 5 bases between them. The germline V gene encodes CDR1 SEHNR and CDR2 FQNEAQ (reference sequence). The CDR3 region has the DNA TGTGCCAGCAGCTTAAGCTTAGATACGCAGTATTTT. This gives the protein CASSLSLDTQYF.

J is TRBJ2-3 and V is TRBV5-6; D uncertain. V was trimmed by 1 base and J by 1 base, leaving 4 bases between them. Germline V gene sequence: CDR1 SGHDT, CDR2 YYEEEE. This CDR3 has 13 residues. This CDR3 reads CASSLYGTDTQYF. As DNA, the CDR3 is TGTGCCAGCAGCTTGTATGGCACAGATACGCAGTATTTT.

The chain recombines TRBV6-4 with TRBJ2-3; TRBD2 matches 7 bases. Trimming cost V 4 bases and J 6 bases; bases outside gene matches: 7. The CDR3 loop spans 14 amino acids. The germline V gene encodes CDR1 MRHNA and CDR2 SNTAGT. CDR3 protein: CASSAGTTGDTQYF. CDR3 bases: TGTGCCAGCAGTGCGGGGACTACCGGTGATACGCAGTATTTT.

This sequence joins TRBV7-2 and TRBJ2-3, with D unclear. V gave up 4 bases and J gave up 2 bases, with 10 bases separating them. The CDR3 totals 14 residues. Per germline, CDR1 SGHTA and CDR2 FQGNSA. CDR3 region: CASSSYQATDTQYF. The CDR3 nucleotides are TGTGCCAGCAGCTCTTACCAGGCCACAGATACGCAGTATTTT.

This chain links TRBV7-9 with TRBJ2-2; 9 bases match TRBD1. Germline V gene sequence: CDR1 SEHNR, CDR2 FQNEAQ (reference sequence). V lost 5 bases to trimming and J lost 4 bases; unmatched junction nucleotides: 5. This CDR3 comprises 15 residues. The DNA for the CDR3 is TGTGCCAGCAGCCAAGGACAGGGGAGCACCGGGGAGCTGTTTTTT. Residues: CASSQGQGSTGELFF.

The CDR3 protein is CAIRHSGPTEAFF. In DNA form, the CDR3 reads TGTGCCATAAGACACTCGGGCCCCACTGAAGCTTTCTTT. The chain joins TRBV7-9 to TRBJ1-1; D not resolved. CDR1 is SEHNR and CDR2 is FQNEAQ in the germline V gene (reference sequence). The length of the CDR3 is 13 residues. Between the trimmed V and J ends, which lost 10 bases and 4 bases, there was a span of 16 bases.

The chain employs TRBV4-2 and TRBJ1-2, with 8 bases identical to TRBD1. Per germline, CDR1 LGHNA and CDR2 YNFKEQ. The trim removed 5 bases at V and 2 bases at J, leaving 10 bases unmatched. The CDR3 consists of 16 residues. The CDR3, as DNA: TGTGCCAGCAGCACCCGGACAGGGCGAGAAAACTATGGCTACACCTTC. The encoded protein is CASSTRTGRENYGYTF.

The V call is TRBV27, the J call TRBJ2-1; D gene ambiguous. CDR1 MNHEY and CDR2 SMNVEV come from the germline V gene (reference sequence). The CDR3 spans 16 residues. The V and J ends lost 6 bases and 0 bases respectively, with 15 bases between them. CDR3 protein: CASSYTPRSSYNEQFF. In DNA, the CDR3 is TGTGCCAGCAGCTACACTCCTAGGAGCTCCTACAATGAGCAGTTCTTC.

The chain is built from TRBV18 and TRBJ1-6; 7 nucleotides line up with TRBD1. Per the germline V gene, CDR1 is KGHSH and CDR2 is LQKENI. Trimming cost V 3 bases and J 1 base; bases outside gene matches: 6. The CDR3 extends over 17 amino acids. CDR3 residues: CASSPRQGGSYNSPLHF. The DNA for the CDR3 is TGTGCCAGCTCACCTCGACAGGGTGGTTCCTATAATTCACCCCTCCACTTT. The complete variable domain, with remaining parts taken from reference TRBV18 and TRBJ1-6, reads NAGVMQNPRHLVRRRGQEARLRCSPMKGHSHVYWYRQLPEEGLKFMVYLQKENIIDESGMPKERFSAEFPKEGPSILRIQQVVRGDSAAYFCASSPRQGGSYNSPLHFGNGTRLTVT.

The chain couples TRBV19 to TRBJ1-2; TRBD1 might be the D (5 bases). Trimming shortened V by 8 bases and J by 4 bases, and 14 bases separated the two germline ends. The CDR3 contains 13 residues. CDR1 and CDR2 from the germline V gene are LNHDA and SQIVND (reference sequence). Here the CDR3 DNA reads TGTGCCAGTCGCATGGGGGAAGGCTATGGCTACACCTTC. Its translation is CASRMGEGYGYTF.

The CDR3 reads CASSPGRGLEQYF. The CDR3 coding sequence is TGTGCCAGCAGCCCTGGCCGGGGGCTCGAGCAGTACTTC. The V and J genes are TRBV5-4 and TRBJ2-7; possibly TRBD1 or TRBD2 for D (6 bases each). The germline gives CDR1 SGHNT, CDR2 YYREEE (reference sequence). The length of the CDR3 is 13 residues. V was cut by 4 bases and J by 6 bases, with 14 bases left in between.

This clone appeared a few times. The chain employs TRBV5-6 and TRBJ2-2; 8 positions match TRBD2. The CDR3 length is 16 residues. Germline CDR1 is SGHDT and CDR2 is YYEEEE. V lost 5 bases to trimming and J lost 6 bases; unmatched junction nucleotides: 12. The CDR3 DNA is TGTGCCAGCAGTCCCGGGAGGACTAGCCAATCCGGGGAGCTGTTTTTT. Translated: CASSPGRTSQSGELFF.

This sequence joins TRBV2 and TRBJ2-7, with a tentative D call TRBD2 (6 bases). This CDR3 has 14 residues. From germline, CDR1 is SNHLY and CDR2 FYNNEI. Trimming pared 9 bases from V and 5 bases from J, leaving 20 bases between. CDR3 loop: CASQIFQGGNEQYF. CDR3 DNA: TGTGCCAGTCAAATCTTTCAGGGAGGCAACGAGCAGTACTTC.

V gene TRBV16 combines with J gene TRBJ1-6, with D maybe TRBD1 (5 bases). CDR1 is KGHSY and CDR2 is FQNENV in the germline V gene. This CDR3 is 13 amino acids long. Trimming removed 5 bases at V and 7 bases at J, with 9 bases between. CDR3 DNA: TGTGCCAGCAGCGGGGCCAGCAATTCACCCCTCCACTTT. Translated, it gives CASSGASNSPLHF.

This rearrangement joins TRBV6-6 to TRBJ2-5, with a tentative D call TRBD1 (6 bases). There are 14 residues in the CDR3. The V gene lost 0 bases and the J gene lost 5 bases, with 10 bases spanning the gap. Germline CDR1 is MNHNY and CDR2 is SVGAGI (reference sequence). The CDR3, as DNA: TGTGCCAGCAGTTACTCTCTGGGGGCGGAGACCCAGTACTTC. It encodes CASSYSLGAETQYF.

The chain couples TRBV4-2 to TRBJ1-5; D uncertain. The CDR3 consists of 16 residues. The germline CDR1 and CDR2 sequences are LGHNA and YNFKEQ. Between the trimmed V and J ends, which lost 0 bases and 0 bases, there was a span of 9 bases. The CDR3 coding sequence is TGTGCCAGCAGCCAAGATCCCGGATATAGCAATCAGCCCCAGCATTTT. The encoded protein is CASSQDPGYSNQPQHF.

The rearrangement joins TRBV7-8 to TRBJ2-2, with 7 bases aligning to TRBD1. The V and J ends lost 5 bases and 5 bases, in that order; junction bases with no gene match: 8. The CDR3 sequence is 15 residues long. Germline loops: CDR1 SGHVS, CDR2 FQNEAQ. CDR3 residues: CASSLRQGPTGELFF. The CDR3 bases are TGTGCCAGCAGCCTCCGACAGGGACCTACCGGGGAGCTGTTTTTT.

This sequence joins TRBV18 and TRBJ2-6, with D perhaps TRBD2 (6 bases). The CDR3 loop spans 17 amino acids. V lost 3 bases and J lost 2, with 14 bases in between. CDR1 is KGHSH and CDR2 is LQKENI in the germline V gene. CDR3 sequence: CASSPRRGGAGANVLTF. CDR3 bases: TGTGCCAGCTCACCCAGGAGGGGCGGAGCTGGGGCCAACGTCCTGACTTTC.

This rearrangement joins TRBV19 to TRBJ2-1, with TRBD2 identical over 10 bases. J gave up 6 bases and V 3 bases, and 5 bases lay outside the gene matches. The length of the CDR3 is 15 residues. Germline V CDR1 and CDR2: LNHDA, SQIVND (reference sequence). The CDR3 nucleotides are TGTGCCAGTAGTATTTTGACTAGCGGGCCCAATGAGCAGTTCTTC. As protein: CASSILTSGPNEQFF.

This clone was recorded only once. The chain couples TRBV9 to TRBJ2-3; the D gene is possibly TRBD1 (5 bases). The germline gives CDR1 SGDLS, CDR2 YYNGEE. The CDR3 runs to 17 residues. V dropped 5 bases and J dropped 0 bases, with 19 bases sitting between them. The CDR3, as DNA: TGTGCCAGCAGAAAGGGGCAAACCTCCTCTAGCACAGATACGCAGTATTTT. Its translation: CASRKGQTSSSTDTQYF.

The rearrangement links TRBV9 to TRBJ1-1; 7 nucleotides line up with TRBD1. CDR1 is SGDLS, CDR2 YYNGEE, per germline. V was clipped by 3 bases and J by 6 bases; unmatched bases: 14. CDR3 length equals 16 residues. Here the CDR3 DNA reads TGTGCCAGCAGCGAGGGAGGGGGCACGGGAAACGCTGAAGCTTTCTTT. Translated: CASSEGGGTGNAEAFF.